Described below is a single TCR beta chain sequence and its context. Trimming left V 1 base short and J 5 bases short, with 19 bases between. The CDR3 has 16 amino acids. Germline assignment: CDR1 SGHRS and CDR2 YFSETQ. These data belong to a study of blood T cell repertoires in COVID-19. In the study overall: Donors in the United States, Italy and Spain gave samples during acute or convalescent COVID-19.

One Seattle source followed patients from active infection through their disease course. Using immunoSEQ multiplex PCR, the repertoire was profiled, and TCRdb retains in-frame clones only, with some absent. The repertoire consists of 250,000 to 400,000 clones, with roughly 90% occurring once and the leading ten covering 2.9%. The clonotype originates from a woman younger than 45 with COVID-19, enrolled during active disease. This rearrangement joins TRBV5-1 to TRBJ2-7, with D maybe TRBD2 (6 bases). What was sequenced was peripheral blood. CDR3 nucleotide sequence: TGCGCCAGCAGCTTGAATTTTGGAGGGGATCTCAACGAGCAGTACTTC. Its protein is CASSLNFGGDLNEQYF.